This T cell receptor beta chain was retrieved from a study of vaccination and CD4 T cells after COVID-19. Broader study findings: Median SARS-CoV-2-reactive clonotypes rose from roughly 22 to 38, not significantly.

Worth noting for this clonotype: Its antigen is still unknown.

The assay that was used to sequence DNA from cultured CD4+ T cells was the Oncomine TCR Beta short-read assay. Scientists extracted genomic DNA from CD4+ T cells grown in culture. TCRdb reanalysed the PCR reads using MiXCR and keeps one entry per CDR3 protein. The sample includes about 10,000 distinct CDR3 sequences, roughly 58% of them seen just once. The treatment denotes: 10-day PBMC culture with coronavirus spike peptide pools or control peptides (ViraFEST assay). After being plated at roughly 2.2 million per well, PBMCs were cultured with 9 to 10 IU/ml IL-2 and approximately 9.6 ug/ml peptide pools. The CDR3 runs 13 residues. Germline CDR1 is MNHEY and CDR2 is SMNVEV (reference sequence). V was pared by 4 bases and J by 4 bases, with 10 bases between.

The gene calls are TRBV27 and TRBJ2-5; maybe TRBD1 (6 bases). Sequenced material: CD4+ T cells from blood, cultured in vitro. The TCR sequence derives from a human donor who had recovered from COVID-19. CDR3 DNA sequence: TGTGCCAGCAGTTCAACAGGGCGAGAGACCCAGTACTTC. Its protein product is CASSSTGRETQYF.